This T cell receptor (beta chain) originates from a study of OX40 agonist ivuxolimab in advanced cancers. For the wider study: Ivuxolimab was a fully human IgG2 agonistic monoclonal antibody targeting the costimulatory receptor OX40 (CD134). Intravenous ivuxolimab was administered to patients every 2 weeks at six dose levels: 0.01, 0.1, 0.3, 1.5, 3 and 10 mg/kg. Of the roughly 51 patients in dose escalation, some 19 had hepatocellular carcinoma, about 15 had melanoma, 9 had renal cell carcinoma and 9 had head and neck cancer. In the dose-escalation cohort, 65% to 90% of patients were male, and the mean age was approximately 60 years, with a range of about 20 to 79. Patients were allowed to have had prior anti-PD-1, anti-PD-L1 or anti-CTLA-4 therapy, and less than 45% of the dose-escalation patients had previously received checkpoint inhibitors. Partial responses were achieved by three dose-escalation patients, of whom one had hepatocellular carcinoma and two had cutaneous melanoma. The purpose of peripheral TCRbeta sequencing was to test whether ivuxolimab changed TCR sequence diversity and led to clonal T-cell expansion. The paper reports the monotherapy dose-escalation portion (N of about 54 patients) of the phase I ivuxolimab trial. Overall results and qualifications from the work: On average, CD8+ T cells showed more expanded clones than CD4+ T cells after ivuxolimab. At doses of 0.1 to 3.0 mg/kg, clonal expansion of both CD4+ and CD8+ blood T cells was observed from baseline to week 6. Low levels of normalized T-cell clonal expansion were also shown by some nonresponding patients. In the 0.1-3.0 mg/kg groups, partial responders had among the lowest normalized peripheral clonal expansion, particularly in CD8+ T cells. Which antigens the clonally expanded peripheral T cells were specific for was not determined.

On this clone itself: The antigen this receptor binds is unknown. No base quality values were provided; no much bigger clone lies one nucleotide off.

Patients with autoimmune disease history or receiving systemic immunosuppression were excluded from the trial. Peripheral blood for TCR sequencing was collected from all dose cohorts at baseline, on cycle 4 day 1, and on cycle 7 day 1. The samples were drawn from a first-in-human, open-label, multicenter phase I dose-escalation trial of ivuxolimab. Adults with locally advanced or metastatic head and neck squamous cell, hepatocellular, melanoma or renal cell carcinoma were enrolled in the trial. Before TCR sequencing, CD4+ T cells and CD8+ T cells were sorted from peripheral blood as separate populations. V lost 5 bases and J lost 5 bases; the stretch between them is 9 bases long. From the cysteine through the phenylalanine, the CDR3 covers 12 amino acids. Just CDR3 DNA is preserved here, 36 bases in frame from base 1. Taken from the germline V gene (reference sequence), the CDR1 and CDR2 loops are LNHDA and SQIVND.

To sequence the TCRbeta CDR3 region, genomic DNA was isolated from the sorted cells. TCRbeta CDR3 regions were sequenced using the immunoSEQ Assay. Entries here come from immuneACCESS through TCRdb and include only in-frame sequences with V and J called. Some clones fail to appear in such tables; in the studies checked, an unresolved V gene covers under half of the shortfall, and the cause of the remainder is unknown. Counted in this sample were tens of thousands of clones; approximately 91% of them appeared once. 3.8% of the sample lies in the top ten. The TCR comes from an adult with an advanced solid tumor such as melanoma, head and neck, liver or kidney cancer. Source: CD4+ or CD8+ T cells sorted from blood, taken in a trial of the OX40 agonist ivuxolimab. The rearranged chain carries TRBV19 and TRBJ2-5; the D gene cannot be resolved reliably. The nucleotides are TGTGCCAGTAGTTCCCAAGGCGAGACCCAGTACTTC. Its translation is CASSSQGETQYF.